Each of the 11 T cell receptor beta chains below was sequenced from the same sample in a study of control samples from healthy donors and cancer patients. Some clones are missing from TCRdb's copy, which holds only in-frame ones; the method was immunoSEQ multiplex PCR. The sample yields about 160,000 clones, under 96% seen once. Sequencing was done on a sample of blood. The receptors stem from a woman aged 25 to 45 in good health.

The chain couples TRBV14 to TRBJ1-6; D unclear. V was clipped by 0 bases and J by 3 bases, with 12 bases between them. Germline CDR1 is SGHDN and CDR2 is FVKESK. The CDR3 totals 17 residues. CDR3 region: CASSQDSAAYYNSPLHF. In nucleotides, the CDR3 is TGTGCCAGCAGCCAAGATTCCGCAGCTTACTATAATTCACCCCTCCACTTT.

V and J are TRBV7-6 and TRBJ2-3, with D perhaps TRBD1 (5 bases). V was trimmed by 5 bases and J by 2 bases, leaving 14 bases between them. Per germline, CDR1 SGHVS and CDR2 FNYEAQ. The CDR3 extends over 15 amino acids. The CDR3 protein is CASSRLGRDTDTQYF. In nucleotides, the CDR3 is TGTGCCAGCAGCCGCCTGGGCAGGGACACAGATACGCAGTATTTT.

The V and J genes are TRBV13 and TRBJ2-1; TRBD2 matches 9 bases. Trimming at V came to 3 bases and at J to 13 bases, leaving 4 bases not matched to a gene. In germline, CDR1 is PRHDT, CDR2 FYEKMQ (reference sequence). This CDR3 region has 12 residues. CDR3 region: CASSFLAGVQFF. The CDR3 bases are TGTGCCAGCAGCTTCTTAGCGGGAGTTCAGTTCTTC.

The chain combines TRBV5-5 with TRBJ2-5, with 13 bases matching TRBD2. The length of the CDR3 is 16 residues. From germline, CDR1 is SGHKS and CDR2 YYEKEE (reference sequence). The ends lost 4 bases at V and 5 bases at J; junction bases unmatched: 8. In DNA form, the CDR3 reads TGTGCCAGCAGCCCCCGACTAGCGGGAGGAGGTGAGACCCAGTACTTC. Translating gives CASSPRLAGGGETQYF.

For this clone: The same CDR3 is also encoded by other DNA sequences in this sample. The CDR3 DNA sequence: TGCGCCAGCAGCTTGGTCGTGACCGGGGAGCTGTTTTTT. This encodes CASSLVVTGELFF. The genes are TRBV5-1 and TRBJ2-2; the D is unclear. Trimming took 0 bases from V and 5 from J, leaving 5 bases between them. There are 13 residues in the CDR3. CDR1 is SGHRS, CDR2 YFSETQ, per germline.

The chain joins TRBV5-4 to TRBJ2-2, with 8 bases that match TRBD2. The V gene's germline CDR1 is SGHNT and CDR2 YYREEE (reference sequence). The CDR3 extends over 16 amino acids. The J segment lost 6 bases and the V segment lost 3 bases, leaving 10 bases of the junction unmatched. The CDR3 nucleotides read TGTGCCAGCAGCTCCCCCAGCGGGGGTTTTGCCGGGGAGCTGTTTTTT. Protein: CASSSPSGGFAGELFF.

V is TRBV11-2 and J is TRBJ1-6, with TRBD1 as a possible D gene (5 bases). V lost 5 bases and J 0 bases, leaving 20 bases between the germline ends. The V gene's germline CDR1 is SGHAT and CDR2 FQNNGV. The CDR3 is 19 residues long. CDR3 bases: TGTGCCAGCAGCCCAACTCTTATGCGGGGGAGCTCCTATAATTCACCCCTCCACTTT. Its translation: CASSPTLMRGSSYNSPLHF.

The chain carries TRBV3-1 (or the pseudogene TRBV3-2) and TRBJ1-1; TRBD1 might be the D (5 bases). The germline V gene has CDR1 LGHDT and CDR2 YNNKEL (reference sequence). The ends were cut back, 6 bases at V and 5 bases at J, with 10 bases in the middle. The CDR3 has 12 residues. The CDR3 region has the DNA TGTGCCAGCAGAGGGACTCCTACTGAAGCTTTCTTT. It specifies CASRGTPTEAFF.

V and J are TRBV6-5 and TRBJ2-1; no clear D gene. The germline V gene has CDR1 MNHEY and CDR2 SVGAGI. The CDR3 is 15 residues long. V lost 5 bases and J lost 4, with 15 bases in between. The CDR3 here is CASSHWVTGYNEQFF. CDR3 sequence (DNA): TGTGCCAGCAGTCACTGGGTTACCGGTTACAATGAGCAGTTCTTC.

This chain links TRBV6-5 with TRBJ2-7; no firm D call. CDR1 and CDR2 from the germline V gene are MNHEY and SVGAGI. V was pared by 0 bases and J by 2 bases, with 11 bases between. This CDR3 contains 15 residues. CDR3 nucleotide sequence: TGTGCCAGCAGTTACTCATCCGGATCCCCCTACGAGCAGTACTTC. Protein sequence: CASSYSSGSPYEQYF.

The genes are TRBV6-6 and TRBJ1-5; D is undetermined. With 6 bases removed from V and 2 bases from J, the gap between germline ends came to 8 bases. The CDR3 contains 13 residues. CDR1 is MNHNY and CDR2 is SVGAGI in the germline V gene (reference sequence). The CDR3 loop is CASRRQGNQPQHF. For the CDR3, the DNA is TGTGCCAGCAGGAGACAAGGCAATCAGCCCCAGCATTTT.